What follows are 7 T cell receptor beta chains derived from one specimen sequenced in a study of T-cell memory formation after mild COVID-19. One entry per CDR3 protein, called by TCRdb with MiXCR from the 5' RACE reads. Among 400,000 or so distinct CDR3 sequences listed, roughly 21% were seen once. Sequencing was performed on PBMCs or a T cell subset sorted from them (not recorded which). The source of these receptors is an adult woman who had mild COVID-19 (a few samples of this study predate the infection). Cell type and time point are not known.

Only a few counts were recorded for this clonotype. This chain uses TRBV25-1 with TRBJ2-7, with D possibly being TRBD1 (6 bases). Deletions cut 3 bases from V and 3 bases from J, with 27 bases between. CDR1 MGHDK and CDR2 SYGVNS come from the germline V gene. There are 19 residues in the CDR3. The CDR3 DNA reads as TGTGCCAGCAGTGAGTTGCACAGGGTAGGTCGAACTGCCCACTACGAGCAGTACTTC. Translation: CASSELHRVGRTAHYEQYF.

This clonotype was counted ten times or more. The chain couples TRBV27 to TRBJ1-1; 7 nucleotides line up with TRBD1. CDR1 is MNHEY and CDR2 is SMNVEV in the germline V gene (reference sequence). The CDR3 has 14 amino acids. V was pared by 6 bases and J by 1 base, with 5 bases of the junction left unmatched. In DNA, the CDR3 is TGTGCCAGCAGGGCGACAGGGAGGAACACTGAAGCTTTCTTT. This encodes CASRATGRNTEAFF.

The chain employs TRBV5-1 and TRBJ2-3, with TRBD2 matching over 8 bases. The CDR3 loop spans 15 amino acids. V was clipped by 0 bases and J by 4 bases; unmatched bases: 4. Germline V gives CDR1 SGHRS, CDR2 YFSETQ. As DNA, the CDR3 is TGCGCCAGCAGCTTGGAAGCGGGAGCCCCAGATACGCAGTATTTT. This sequence encodes CASSLEAGAPDTQYF.

The V gene is TRBV6-1, the J gene TRBJ1-5; D is uncertain. CDR3 length: 13 amino acids. Germline V lookup: CDR1 MNHNS, CDR2 SASEGT. With 5 bases removed from V and 4 bases from J, the gap between germline ends came to 9 bases. CDR3 in amino acids: CASSFDPNQPQHF. CDR3 sequence (DNA): TGTGCCAGCAGTTTTGATCCTAATCAGCCCCAGCATTTT.

V is TRBV4-1 and J is TRBJ2-2; 7 positions agree with TRBD1. Germline lookup yields CDR1 MGHRA and CDR2 YSYEKL. CDR3 length equals 17 residues. Trimming at V came to 1 base and at J to 5 bases, leaving 10 bases not matched to a gene. The CDR3 region is CASSQGLTGVKTGELFF. CDR3 bases: TGCGCCAGCAGCCAAGGCTTAACAGGGGTGAAGACCGGGGAGCTGTTTTTT.

Note on this clonotype: One end of the junction fails to match germline, which may point to a read error. The genes are TRBV7-7 and TRBJ2-5; D gene unclear. The CDR3 consists of 14 residues. Germline V gene data show CDR1 as SSHAT and CDR2 as FNYEAQ (reference sequence). The CDR3 protein is CASSPVVGPETQYF. In nucleotides, the CDR3 is TGTGCTAGCAGCCCAGTCGTTGGTCCCGAGACCCAGTACTTC.

A few counts support this clonotype. This chain connects TRBV6-5 to TRBJ1-5; TRBD1 matches at 7 bases. This CDR3 is 18 amino acids long. J lost 2 bases, V lost 4 bases, and 14 bases had no gene match. Germline assignment: CDR1 MNHEY and CDR2 SVGAGI. The CDR3 loop reads CASSLQFPQGQGNQPQHF. CDR3 nucleotides: TGTGCCAGCAGTTTACAATTCCCACAGGGGCAAGGCAATCAGCCCCAGCATTTT.